The 20 T cell receptor beta chains reported below all come from one sample, sequenced in a study of graft-versus-host responses after intestinal transplantation. Produced via immunoSEQ multiplex PCR; TCRdb's table is partial and in-frame only. The profile shows tens of thousands of clones, about nine tenths of them singletons. No cognate antigen is known for these TCRs. Sequenced material: unstimulated CD4+ T cells sorted from spleen or lymph node cells, taken before transplant. All receptors come from a human donor who was the organ donor for an intestinal transplant.

The V call is TRBV28, the J call TRBJ1-1, with D possibly TRBD1 on 5 matching bases. The V and J ends lost 6 bases and 0 bases respectively, with 14 bases between them. Germline CDR1 is MDHEN and CDR2 is SYDVKM. The CDR3 extends over 15 amino acids. The CDR3 region has the DNA TGTGCCAGCAGGACGGGGGATCGGGTGAACACTGAAGCTTTCTTT. Translation: CASRTGDRVNTEAFF.

The chain joins TRBV7-3 to TRBJ2-1; either TRBD1 or TRBD2 may fit D (5 bases each). V lost 4 bases and J lost 3, with 13 bases in between. The CDR3 is made up of 15 amino acids. Germline-derived CDR1 and CDR2 are SGHTA and FQGTGA. As DNA, the CDR3 is TGTGCCAGCAGCTACGATCGGGACGGCTACAATGAGCAGTTCTTC. Its protein product is CASSYDRDGYNEQFF. Together with reference TRBV7-3 and TRBJ2-1, the CDR3 gives the full variable domain: GAGVSQTPSNKVTEKGKYVELRCDPISGHTALYWYRQSLGQGPEFLIYFQGTGAADDSGLPNDRFFAVRPEGSVSTLKIQRTERGDSAVYLCASSYDRDGYNEQFFGPGTRLTVL.

The V gene is TRBV19, the J gene TRBJ2-5, with D unresolved. Trimming pared 3 bases from V and 5 bases from J, leaving 7 bases between. The germline CDR1 and CDR2 sequences are LNHDA and SQIVND (reference sequence). CDR3 length equals 12 residues. The CDR3 loop is CASSIKGETQYF. The CDR3 nucleotides read TGTGCCAGTAGTATTAAGGGTGAGACCCAGTACTTC.

The chain carries TRBV30 and TRBJ2-5, with 7 nucleotides matching TRBD1. Germline loops: CDR1 GTSNPN, CDR2 SVGIG (reference sequence). The CDR3 runs 14 residues. Unmatched junction bases numbered 3, after V lost 2 bases and J lost 0 bases. CDR3 region: CAWSRGTDQETQYF. The CDR3 DNA sequence: TGTGCCTGGAGTAGGGGGACAGACCAAGAGACCCAGTACTTC.

This clone has a single count. Within the sample, other DNA sequences also encode this same CDR3. The chain carries TRBV20-1 and TRBJ2-1; D is ambiguous. Trimming pared 3 bases from V and 4 bases from J, leaving 4 bases between. This CDR3 is built from 11 residues. Germline CDR1 reads DFQATT; CDR2 reads SNEGSKA (reference sequence). CDR3 in amino acids: CSASGYNEQFF. CDR3 bases: TGCAGTGCTAGCGGGTACAATGAGCAGTTCTTC.

This clone occurred a few times. The chain joins TRBV15 to TRBJ2-3; a possible D gene is TRBD1 (5 bases). The CDR3 is 14 residues long. From germline, CDR1 is LNHNV and CDR2 YYDKDF (reference sequence). V was cut by 0 bases and J by 4 bases, with 8 bases left in between. The CDR3 loop is CATSREPRADTQYF. CDR3 DNA: TGTGCCACCAGCAGAGAACCCAGGGCAGATACGCAGTATTTT.

This chain links TRBV27 with TRBJ2-1; unclear D gene. The length of the CDR3 is 15 residues. CDR1 and CDR2 (germline): MNHEY, SMNVEV (reference sequence). Between the trimmed V and J ends, which lost 4 bases and 5 bases, there was a span of 15 bases. The CDR3 DNA reads as TGTGCCAGCAGTTGGTCCCTCGCGGTGGACAATGAGCAGTTCTTC. It translates to CASSWSLAVDNEQFF.

The J gene is TRBJ2-1, the V gene TRBV7-9; no clear D gene. The CDR3 is 13 amino acids. The germline V gene encodes CDR1 SEHNR and CDR2 FQNEAQ (reference sequence). Deletions cut 3 bases from V and 6 bases from J, with 9 bases between. CDR3 amino acids: CASSFWQPNEQFF. The CDR3 DNA follows: TGTGCCAGCAGCTTTTGGCAGCCCAATGAGCAGTTCTTC.

The chain has TRBV28 and TRBJ2-1; 9 bases fit TRBD2. Losses at the gene ends were 4 bases for V and 9 bases for J; bases not matched to a gene: 10. The CDR3 is made up of 15 amino acids. CDR1 and CDR2 from the germline V gene are MDHEN and SYDVKM. The CDR3 region is CASSSQREALGEQFF. CDR3 DNA: TGTGCCAGCAGTTCACAGCGGGAGGCCTTGGGTGAGCAGTTCTTC.

The V and J genes are TRBV7-2 and TRBJ1-5; TRBD1 matches at 7 bases. V gave up 5 bases and J gave up 6 bases; unmatched junction bases: 7. CDR1 and CDR2 from the germline V gene are SGHTA and FQGNSA. This CDR3 has 14 residues. CDR3 residues: CASSRDRAAQPQHF. The CDR3 DNA is TGTGCCAGCAGCCGCGACAGGGCGGCTCAGCCCCAGCATTTT.

The chain couples TRBV27 to TRBJ1-4; D may be TRBD1 (6 bases). The V and J ends lost 0 bases and 10 bases respectively, with 12 bases between them. The CDR3 totals 14 residues. Germline CDR1 is MNHEY and CDR2 is SMNVEV (reference sequence). As DNA, the CDR3 is TGTGCCAGCAGTTTATCGGACAGTTCCGTAAAACTGTTTTTT. This encodes CASSLSDSSVKLFF.

V gene TRBV29-1 combines with J gene TRBJ2-1, with 12 nucleotides matching TRBD2. This CDR3 contains 16 residues. V was clipped by 7 bases and J by 4 bases; unmatched bases: 11. The germline gives CDR1 SQVTM, CDR2 ANQGSEA. CDR3 nucleotides: TGCAGCGCCCATGGAAGGACTAGCGGGAATTACAATGAGCAGTTCTTC. Its protein product is CSAHGRTSGNYNEQFF.

The chain recombines TRBV19 with TRBJ1-2; D is unclear. Germline values: CDR1 LNHDA, CDR2 SQIVND (reference sequence). CDR3 size: 13 residues. The germline V and J ends were trimmed by 7 bases and 8 bases, with 17 bases remaining between them. The CDR3 sequence is CASKENGIGGYTF. CDR3 DNA sequence: TGTGCCAGTAAAGAGAACGGTATAGGGGGCTACACCTTC.

In this sample, this clone turned up once. V usage is TRBV28 and J usage is TRBJ1-5; D is undetermined. With 3 bases removed from V and 6 bases from J, the gap between germline ends came to 3 bases. The CDR3 contains 11 residues. Germline values: CDR1 MDHEN, CDR2 SYDVKM. CDR3 nucleotide sequence: TGTGCCAGCAGTTTTGGTCAGCCCCAGCATTTT. It codes for CASSFGQPQHF. Drawing the rest from reference TRBV28 and TRBJ1-5, the complete variable domain is DVKVTQSSRYLVKRTGEKVFLECVQDMDHENMFWYRQDPGLGLRLIYFSYDVKMKEKGDIPEGYSVSREKKERFSLILESASTNQTSMYLCASSFGQPQHFGDGTRLSIL.

Note on this clone: Other DNA sequences within the sample encode an identical CDR3. V usage is TRBV7-2 and J usage is TRBJ2-5; 7 bases fit TRBD1. This CDR3 has 14 amino acids. In germline, CDR1 is SGHTA, CDR2 FQGNSA. Trimming cost V 4 bases and J 1 base; bases outside gene matches: 3. CDR3 sequence (DNA): TGTGCCAGCAGCTCAACAGGGGCCCAAGAGACCCAGTACTTC. Translation gives CASSSTGAQETQYF.

Points on this clone: Other DNA sequences within the sample encode an identical CDR3. CDR3 amino acids: CASSLQFTGAYEQYF. The CDR3 bases are TGTGCCAGCAGCTTACAGTTTACCGGAGCTTACGAGCAGTACTTC. The chain uses TRBV7-3 and TRBJ2-7, with D hard to call. The CDR3 consists of 15 residues. Trimming left V 2 bases short and J 4 bases short, with 15 bases between. Germline CDR1 reads SGHTA; CDR2 reads FQGTGA.

The chain combines TRBV28 with TRBJ2-7; D may be TRBD1 (6 bases). V was trimmed by 7 bases and J by 5 bases, leaving 12 bases between them. This CDR3 comprises 12 residues. Germline V gene data show CDR1 as MDHEN and CDR2 as SYDVKM. The CDR3 coding sequence is TGTGCCAGCATTGGACAGTCTCACGAGCAGTACTTC. It specifies CASIGQSHEQYF. The entire variable domain, with the rest obtained from reference TRBV28 and TRBJ2-7, is as follows: DVKVTQSSRYLVKRTGEKVFLECVQDMDHENMFWYRQDPGLGLRLIYFSYDVKMKEKGDIPEGYSVSREKKERFSLILESASTNQTSMYLCASIGQSHEQYFGPGTRLTVT.

V usage is TRBV4-2 and J usage is TRBJ2-7; 11 positions agree with TRBD2. CDR1 is LGHNA and CDR2 is YNFKEQ in the germline V gene. CDR3 length: 17 residues. With 0 bases clipped from V and 5 bases from J, the junction kept 9 bases outside the gene matches. For the CDR3, the DNA is TGTGCCAGCAGCCAAGATACGAAGACTAGCGGGATGAACGAGCAGTACTTC. Its translation: CASSQDTKTSGMNEQYF.

This sequence joins TRBV11-2 and TRBJ2-1; 9 bases line up with TRBD2. The junction had 10 bases not matched to a gene; V was cut back by 3 bases and J by 1 base. Germline V gene data show CDR1 as SGHAT and CDR2 as FQNNGV. The CDR3 is 18 residues long. The CDR3 region has the DNA TGTGCCAGCAGCTTTACCCTAGCGGGACGCGGGTCCTACAATGAGCAGTTCTTC. This translates into CASSFTLAGRGSYNEQFF.

The chain uses TRBV4-1 and TRBJ2-7, with 12 bases aligning to TRBD2. Germline CDR1 is MGHRA and CDR2 is YSYEKL. The J segment lost 5 bases and the V segment lost 0 bases, leaving 8 bases of the junction unmatched. This CDR3 contains 17 residues. This chain's CDR3 is CASSQDGLAGRGNEQYF. DNA of the CDR3: TGCGCCAGCAGCCAAGACGGACTAGCGGGAAGAGGAAACGAGCAGTACTTC.